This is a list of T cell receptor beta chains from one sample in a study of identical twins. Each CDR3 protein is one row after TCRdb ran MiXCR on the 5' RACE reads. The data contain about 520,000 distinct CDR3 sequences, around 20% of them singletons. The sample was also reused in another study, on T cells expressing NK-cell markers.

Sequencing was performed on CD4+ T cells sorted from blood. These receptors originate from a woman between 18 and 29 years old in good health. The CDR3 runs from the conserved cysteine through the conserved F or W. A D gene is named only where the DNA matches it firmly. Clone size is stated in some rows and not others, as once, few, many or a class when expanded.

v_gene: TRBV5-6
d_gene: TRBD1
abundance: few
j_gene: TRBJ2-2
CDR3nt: TGTGCCAGCAGCCCGGCCGGGACAGGGAACACCGGGGAGCTGTTTTTT
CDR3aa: CASSPAGTGNTGELFF

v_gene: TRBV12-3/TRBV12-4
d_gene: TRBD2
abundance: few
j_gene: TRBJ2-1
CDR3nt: TGTGCCTTCAGTTTGGGACTAGCGGGAGGAAAAAAACACAATGAGCAGTTCTTC
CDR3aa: CAFSLGLAGGKKHNEQFF

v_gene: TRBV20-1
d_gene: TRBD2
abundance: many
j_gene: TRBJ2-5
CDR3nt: TGCAGTGCTTTCAACCCGACTAGCAAAGAGACCCAGTACTTC
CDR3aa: CSAFNPTSKETQYF

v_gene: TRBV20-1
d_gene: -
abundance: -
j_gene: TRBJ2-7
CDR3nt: TGCAGTGCAAAGCTTGGAGCCTACGAGCAGTACTTC
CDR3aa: CSAKLGAYEQYF

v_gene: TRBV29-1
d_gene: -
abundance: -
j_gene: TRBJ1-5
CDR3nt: TGCAGCGTTGCGGCCAAAGGGAAGCCCCAGCATTTT
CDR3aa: CSVAAKGKPQHF

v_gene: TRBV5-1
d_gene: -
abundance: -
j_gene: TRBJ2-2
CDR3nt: TGCGCCAGCAGGGGTCCAGCAGGGACTGGTTTTGATCATTGGTTAAGTGGCACCGGGGAGCTGTTTTTT
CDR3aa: CASRGPAGTGFDHWLSGTGELFF

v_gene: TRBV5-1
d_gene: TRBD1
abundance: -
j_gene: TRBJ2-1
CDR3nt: TGCGCCAGCAGCGGGACAGGGTACTACAATGAGCAGTTCTTC
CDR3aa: CASSGTGYYNEQFF

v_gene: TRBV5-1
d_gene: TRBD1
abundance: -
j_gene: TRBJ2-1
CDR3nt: TGCGCCAGCAGCTTCCGACCCGGGACAGGGGGCAGGAATGAGCAGTTCTTC
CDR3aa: CASSFRPGTGGRNEQFF

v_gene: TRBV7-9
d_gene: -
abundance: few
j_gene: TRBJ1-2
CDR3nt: TGTGCCAGCAGCTTAGCCCGACGGCTCTATGGCTACACCTTC
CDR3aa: CASSLARRLYGYTF

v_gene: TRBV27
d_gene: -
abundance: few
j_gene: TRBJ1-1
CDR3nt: TGTGCCAGCAGCCCTAGAACTGGGTGGGTCACTGAAGCTTTCTTT
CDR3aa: CASSPRTGWVTEAFF

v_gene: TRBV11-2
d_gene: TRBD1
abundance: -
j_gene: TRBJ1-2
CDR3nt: TGTGCCAGCAGCTTTAGCCGGGACAGCTATGGCTACACCTTC
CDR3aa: CASSFSRDSYGYTF

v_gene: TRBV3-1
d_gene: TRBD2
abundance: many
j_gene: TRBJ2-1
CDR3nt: TGTGCCAGCAGCTCGGGACTAGCGGGAGAGTCGTTCTTC
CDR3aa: CASSSGLAGESFF

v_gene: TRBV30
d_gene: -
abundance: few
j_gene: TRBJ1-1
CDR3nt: TGTGCCTGGAGCGAAGGCAGGGAAGCTTTCTTT
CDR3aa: CAWSEGREAFF

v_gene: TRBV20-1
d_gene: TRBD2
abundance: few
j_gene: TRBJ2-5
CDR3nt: TGCAGTGCTTCGGGACTAGTGATACAAGAGACCCAGTACTTC
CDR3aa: CSASGLVIQETQYF

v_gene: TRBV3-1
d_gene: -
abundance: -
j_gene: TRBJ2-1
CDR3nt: TGTGCCAGCAGCCAAGTAAGGCCTTTCAGAAACAATGAGCAGTTCTTC
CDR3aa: CASSQVRPFRNNEQFF

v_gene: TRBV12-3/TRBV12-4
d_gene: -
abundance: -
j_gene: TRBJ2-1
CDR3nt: -
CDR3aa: CASSSSGLNEQFF

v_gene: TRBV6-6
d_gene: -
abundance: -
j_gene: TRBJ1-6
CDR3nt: TGTGCCAGCAGTAGACTGGGGGATTCACCCCCCCACTTT
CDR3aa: CASSRLGDSPPHF

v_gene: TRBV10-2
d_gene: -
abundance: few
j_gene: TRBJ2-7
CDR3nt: TGCGCCAGCAACCCGGTGGGGTCGGGTGAGCAGTACTTC
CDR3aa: CASNPVGSGEQYF

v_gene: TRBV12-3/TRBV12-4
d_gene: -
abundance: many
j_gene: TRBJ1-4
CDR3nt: TGTGCCAGCAGTTTTCAAGGGGAAAAACTGTTTTTT
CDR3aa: CASSFQGEKLFF

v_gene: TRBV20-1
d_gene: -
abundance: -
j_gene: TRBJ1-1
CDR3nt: TGCAGTGCTAGACTGAGGGGAAAGGAAGCTTTCTTT
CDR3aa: CSARLRGKEAFF

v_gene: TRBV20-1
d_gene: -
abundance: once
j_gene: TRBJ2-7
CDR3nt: TGCAGTGCTAGAAGGCGTCGGCGGGAAGAATCCGAGCAGTACTTC
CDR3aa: CSARRRRREESEQYF

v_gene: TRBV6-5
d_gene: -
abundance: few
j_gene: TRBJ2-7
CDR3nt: TGTGCCAGCAGTTCGGGGCCCTGGGCCCCCTACGAGCAGTACTTC
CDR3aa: CASSSGPWAPYEQYF

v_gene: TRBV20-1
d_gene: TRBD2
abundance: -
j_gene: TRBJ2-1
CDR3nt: TGCAGTGCTAGTCCCCTTGGAAGCGGGAGGTTCTACAATGAGCAGTTCTTC
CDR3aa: CSASPLGSGRFYNEQFF

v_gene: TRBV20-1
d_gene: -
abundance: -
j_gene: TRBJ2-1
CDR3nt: TGCAGTGCTAGAGGGCTAGAGGGCTCCTACAATGAGCAGTTCTTC
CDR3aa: CSARGLEGSYNEQFF

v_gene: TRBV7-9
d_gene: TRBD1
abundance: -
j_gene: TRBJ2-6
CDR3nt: TGTGCCATCATAGATCGGGACAGGGGGTCTGGGGCCAACGTCCTGACTTTC
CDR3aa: CAIIDRDRGSGANVLTF

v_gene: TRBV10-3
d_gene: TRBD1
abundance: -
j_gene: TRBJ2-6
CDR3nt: TGTGCCATCACCCAGGGGGCTCCTGGGGCCAACGTCCTGACTTTC
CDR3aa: CAITQGAPGANVLTF

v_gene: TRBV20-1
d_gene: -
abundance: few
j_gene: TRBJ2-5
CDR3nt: TGCAGTGCTAGAGCAGTCGGAGAGACCCAGTACTTC
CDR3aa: CSARAVGETQYF

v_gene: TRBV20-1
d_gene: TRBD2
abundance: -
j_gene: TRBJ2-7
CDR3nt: TGCAGTGCCCCCCGGACTAGCGGGGCCGGCGAGCAGTACTTC
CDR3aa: CSAPRTSGAGEQYF

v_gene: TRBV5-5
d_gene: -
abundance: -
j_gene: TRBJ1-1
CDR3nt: TGTGCCAGCAGCACTAGACAGACGAACACTGAAGCTTTCTTT
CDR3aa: CASSTRQTNTEAFF